Below, one TCR beta chain is given with its context. Germline assignment: CDR1 SGHRS and CDR2 YFSETQ. Unmatched junction bases numbered 10, after V lost 4 bases and J lost 2 bases. This CDR3 has 17 residues. This specimen comes from a study of T cell clonotyping in hematopoietic cell transplantation. The method was immunoSEQ multiplex PCR; TCRdb's version includes in-frame clones alone and lacks a portion of them. There are more than 40,000 clones in the sample; around 85% occur only once, and 2.5% to 3.5% lies in the top ten. As to time point: recipient sample about 28 days before transplant, after cytoreduction.

V is TRBV5-1 and J is TRBJ2-3; 10 nucleotides match TRBD1. This receptor was obtained from a man aged 55 to 70 with acute myeloid leukemia. Some clones in this sample may be carry-over from other donors' samples. The sequencing used peripheral blood mononuclear cells, collected before stem cell transplant. The CDR3 is CASSPRRTGGPTDTQYF. CDR3 DNA sequence: TGCGCCAGCAGCCCGAGGCGGACAGGGGGTCCCACAGATACGCAGTATTTT.